The T cell receptor (beta chain) described here comes from a study of tumor-infiltrating lymphocytes in primary liver carcinoma. About the research overall: Stage T1-T3 N0M0 tumors measured roughly 4.2 to 10 cm at most.

Looked up from germline, CDR1 is MNHEY and CDR2 is SVGAGI. The CDR3 loop spans 14 amino acids. Between roughly 18 and 30 mg of unsorted bulk tissue served as the source from which RNA and DNA were co-extracted. The input was around 500 ng total RNA; TCR beta cDNA was made from it with a constant-region primer. Slightly modified ARM-PCR served as the procedure for the TCR beta libraries. These libraries came from three rounds of nested multiplex PCR. Both of the initial two PCR rounds ran for roughly 10 cycles and employed TRBV1-TRBV30 forward primers alongside a C-beta reverse primer. TCRdb itself ran the multiplex PCR reads through MiXCR, one entry per CDR3 protein. The sample consists of about 99,000 distinct CDR3 sequences, approximately 71% of them appearing once. The study, taken as a whole, reports: About 7.5-25% of top clones, no more, were shared by all five regions.

As to this clonotype: Its antigen is not known. The junction differs from germline at one of its ends, possibly a read error.

The sequenced sample consisted of liver tumor tissue from sampling region 5. Subset here: tumor region T5, tumor centre. The V and J genes are TRBV6-5 and TRBJ1-4; 7 bases are a match to TRBD1. The clonotype was recovered from a woman aged 60-70 years with primary liver carcinoma and hepatitis B virus infection. The CDR3 is CVSSYRGSNEKLLF. CDR3 nucleotides: TGTGTCAGCAGTTACAGGGGATCTAATGAAAAACTGCTTTTT.